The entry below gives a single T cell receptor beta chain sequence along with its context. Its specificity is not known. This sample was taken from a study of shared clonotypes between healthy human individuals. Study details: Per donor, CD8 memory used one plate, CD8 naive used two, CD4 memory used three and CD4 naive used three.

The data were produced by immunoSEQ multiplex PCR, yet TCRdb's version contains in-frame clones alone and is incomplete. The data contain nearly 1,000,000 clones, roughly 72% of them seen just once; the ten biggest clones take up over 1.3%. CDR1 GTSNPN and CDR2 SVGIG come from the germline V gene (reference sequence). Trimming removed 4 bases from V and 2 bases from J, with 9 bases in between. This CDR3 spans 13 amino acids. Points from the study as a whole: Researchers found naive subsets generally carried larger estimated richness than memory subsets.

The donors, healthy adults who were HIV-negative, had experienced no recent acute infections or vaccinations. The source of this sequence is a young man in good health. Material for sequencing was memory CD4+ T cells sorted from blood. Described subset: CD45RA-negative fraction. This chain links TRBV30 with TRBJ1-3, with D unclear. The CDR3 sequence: CAWKHYTGNTIYF. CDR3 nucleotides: TGTGCCTGGAAGCATTACACTGGAAACACCATATATTTT.